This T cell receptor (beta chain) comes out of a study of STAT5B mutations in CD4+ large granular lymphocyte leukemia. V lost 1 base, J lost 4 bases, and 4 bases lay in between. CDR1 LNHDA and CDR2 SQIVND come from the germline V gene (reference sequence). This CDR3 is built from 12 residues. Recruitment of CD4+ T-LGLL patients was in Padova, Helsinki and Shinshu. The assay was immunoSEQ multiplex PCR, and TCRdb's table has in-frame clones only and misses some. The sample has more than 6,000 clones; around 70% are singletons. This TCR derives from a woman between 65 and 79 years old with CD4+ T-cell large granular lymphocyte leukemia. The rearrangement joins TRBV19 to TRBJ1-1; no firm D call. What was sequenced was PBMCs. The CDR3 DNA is TGTGCCAGTAGTATAGGTACCACTGAAGCTTTCTTT. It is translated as CASSIGTTEAFF.